This T cell receptor beta chain was sequenced during a study of blood T cell repertoires in COVID-19. Study context: Some COVID-19 samples were acute and others convalescent; all came from the United States, Italy and Spain. The cDNA or gDNA used as material had been derived from T cells, B-cell-depleted T cells, or PBMCs.

As handled by the study authors: Amplified reference gene primers provided the basis for estimating nucleated cell counts. The repertoire was sequenced with immunoSEQ multiplex PCR; TCRdb's copy has only in-frame clones and lacks some. That table supplies the V and J calls and clone size; D and trimming were determined from the DNA. The data show more than 75,000 clones, roughly 80% seen once. V shed 7 bases and J 6 bases; nucleotides not matched to a gene: 11. Per germline, CDR1 MDHEN and CDR2 SYDVKM. The CDR3 covers 14 residues. This clone has a single count. The chain couples TRBV28 to TRBJ2-7, with TRBD1 identical over 8 bases. Sequencing used peripheral blood. The receptor's source is a woman of 80 years or more with active or convalescent COVID-19. CDR3 in amino acids: CASKIPGGPFEQYF. In nucleotides, the CDR3 is TGTGCCAGCAAGATCCCAGGGGGCCCCTTCGAGCAGTACTTC.